This TCR beta chain is drawn from a study of regulatory and conventional T cells in RAG deficiency. V shed 0 bases and J shed 5 bases, with 5 bases lying between them. This CDR3 is 12 amino acids long. Germline lookup yields CDR1 SGHRS and CDR2 YFSETQ. A word on this clone: Its antigen is still unknown. Other DNA sequences in this specimen translate into the identical CDR3.

Data came from immunoSEQ multiplex PCR; TCRdb stores just in-frame clones and leaves some out. The sample has fewer than 35,000 clones, about 91% seen once. Points from the study as a whole: Omenn syndrome and CID/AS patients had roughly 92-fold fewer unique Treg TCR beta sequences, versus about 10-fold elsewhere.

This sample also appeared in a second study, on regulatory T cells. That work adds: Amplification used 52 TRBV primers and 13 TRBJ primers.

Sequencing was performed on CD8+ T cells sorted from blood. J is TRBJ1-2 and V is TRBV5-1, with unresolved D. The clonotype originates from a human donor in good health. CDR3 coding DNA: TGCGCCAGCAGCTTGGAAGGTTATGGCTACACCTTC. Its protein is CASSLEGYGYTF.